Listed below are T cell receptor beta chains from one sample, sequenced in a study of vaccination and CD4 T cells after COVID-19. From the PCR reads, TCRdb called clonotypes with MiXCR, one entry per CDR3 protein. Of some 20,000 distinct CDR3 sequences in the sample, 30% to 40% were seen once. Their antigens are not known. The sample in question was CD4+ T cells from blood, cultured in vitro, obtained about 7 months after SARS-CoV-2 vaccination. Source of these receptors: a human donor who had recovered from COVID-19. CDR3s leave out the opening cysteine and the closing phenylalanine or tryptophan. Each record gives: J gene, V gene, D gene, CDR3 protein. A D gene is named only where the DNA matches it firmly.

j_call: TRBJ1-2; v_call: TRBV20-1; d_call: TRBD1; cdr3_aa: SATTTGVASGYT
j_call: TRBJ2-1; v_call: TRBV4-2; d_call: TRBD2; cdr3_aa: ASSRDLAGGRDEQF
j_call: TRBJ1-5; v_call: TRBV4-1; d_call: TRBD1; cdr3_aa: ASSQDSTGGQPQH
j_call: TRBJ2-3; v_call: TRBV7-8; d_call: NA; cdr3_aa: ASSPVITGRADTQY
j_call: TRBJ2-5; v_call: TRBV5-1; d_call: NA; cdr3_aa: ASSFGSRETQY
j_call: TRBJ2-1; v_call: TRBV28; d_call: TRBD2; cdr3_aa: ASSLTSGSNNEQF
j_call: TRBJ2-1; v_call: TRBV18; d_call: NA; cdr3_aa: ASSPPGWSGVNEQF
j_call: TRBJ2-7; v_call: TRBV5-4; d_call: NA; cdr3_aa: ASSYDSLSPYEQY
j_call: TRBJ1-1; v_call: TRBV19; d_call: TRBD1; cdr3_aa: ASSRQGARDTEAF
j_call: TRBJ2-7; v_call: TRBV11-2; d_call: NA; cdr3_aa: ASSLEGAAAYEQY
j_call: TRBJ2-7; v_call: TRBV6-5; d_call: TRBD2; cdr3_aa: ASSSTAGTSGAYEQY
j_call: TRBJ2-6; v_call: TRBV7-6; d_call: TRBD1; cdr3_aa: ASRPGWDSRSGANVLT
j_call: TRBJ1-1; v_call: TRBV20-1; d_call: NA; cdr3_aa: SARELAVSEAF
j_call: TRBJ2-1; v_call: TRBV24-1; d_call: NA; cdr3_aa: ATSDTGLYNEQF
j_call: TRBJ2-3; v_call: TRBV20-1; d_call: NA; cdr3_aa: SAGTPGTDTQY
j_call: TRBJ1-6; v_call: TRBV30; d_call: TRBD1; cdr3_aa: AWGTGYNSPLH
j_call: TRBJ2-5; v_call: TRBV5-1; d_call: TRBD1; cdr3_aa: ASRGQGYETQY
j_call: TRBJ1-2; v_call: TRBV19; d_call: NA; cdr3_aa: ASTVAGSDYGYT
j_call: TRBJ2-3; v_call: TRBV7-2; d_call: TRBD2; cdr3_aa: ASSSPKTSPDTQY
j_call: TRBJ1-2; v_call: TRBV7-9; d_call: TRBD1; cdr3_aa: ASSPTTGTGDGYT
j_call: TRBJ2-1; v_call: TRBV5-1; d_call: NA; cdr3_aa: ASQDGNSYNEQF
j_call: TRBJ1-1; v_call: TRBV6-1; d_call: NA; cdr3_aa: ASSPRGGTEAF
j_call: TRBJ1-2; v_call: TRBV10-3; d_call: NA; cdr3_aa: AISESPETNYGYT
j_call: TRBJ2-3; v_call: TRBV20-1; d_call: NA; cdr3_aa: SARDPFIRSTDTQY
j_call: TRBJ1-3; v_call: TRBV6-1; d_call: NA; cdr3_aa: ASNRPGTGNTIY
j_call: TRBJ2-5; v_call: TRBV20-1; d_call: NA; cdr3_aa: SAEQGSRETQY
j_call: TRBJ1-6; v_call: TRBV20-1; d_call: NA; cdr3_aa: SAFRPGDSPLH
j_call: TRBJ1-1; v_call: TRBV7-2; d_call: TRBD1; cdr3_aa: ASSLTGQGNTEAF
j_call: TRBJ1-3; v_call: TRBV19; d_call: NA; cdr3_aa: ASGWQNTIY
j_call: TRBJ1-2; v_call: TRBV18; d_call: TRBD1; cdr3_aa: ASSPGQGAYGYT
j_call: TRBJ2-7; v_call: TRBV7-9; d_call: NA; cdr3_aa: ASSLGAAQSSYEQY
j_call: TRBJ1-3; v_call: TRBV20-1; d_call: NA; cdr3_aa: SARGSLRNTIY
j_call: TRBJ2-7; v_call: TRBV18; d_call: NA; cdr3_aa: ASSPGWGDEQY
j_call: TRBJ2-3; v_call: TRBV15; d_call: NA; cdr3_aa: ATSRDQYTGRSTDTQY
j_call: TRBJ2-3; v_call: TRBV15; d_call: NA; cdr3_aa: ATSRDVALNTDTQY
j_call: TRBJ2-5; v_call: TRBV4-3; d_call: TRBD2; cdr3_aa: ASSQTGPTSGRAAETQY
j_call: TRBJ1-2; v_call: TRBV19; d_call: NA; cdr3_aa: ASIQDGMVGYT
j_call: TRBJ2-1; v_call: TRBV6-2/TRBV6-3; d_call: NA; cdr3_aa: ASSQDGSLNNEQF
j_call: TRBJ1-2; v_call: TRBV10-3; d_call: NA; cdr3_aa: AISDPRGGPNYGYT
j_call: TRBJ2-1; v_call: TRBV6-2/TRBV6-3; d_call: NA; cdr3_aa: ASTGLANEQF
j_call: TRBJ1-2; v_call: TRBV7-8; d_call: NA; cdr3_aa: ASSRITRGSGGYGYT
j_call: TRBJ2-7; v_call: TRBV6-5; d_call: TRBD1; cdr3_aa: ASSYRPTGATYEQY
j_call: TRBJ1-2; v_call: TRBV6-2/TRBV6-3; d_call: NA; cdr3_aa: ASSPRVYGYT
j_call: TRBJ1-5; v_call: TRBV10-3; d_call: NA; cdr3_aa: AISESETGANQPQH
j_call: TRBJ1-3; v_call: TRBV7-9; d_call: TRBD1; cdr3_aa: ASRTDRAGNTIY
j_call: TRBJ2-5; v_call: TRBV4-2; d_call: TRBD2; cdr3_aa: ASSQSGRTSGGRETQY
j_call: TRBJ1-2; v_call: TRBV15; d_call: NA; cdr3_aa: ATSRGHTDRANYGYT
j_call: TRBJ2-5; v_call: TRBV7-2; d_call: TRBD2; cdr3_aa: ASSLGVAGGGETQY
j_call: TRBJ2-5; v_call: TRBV7-9; d_call: NA; cdr3_aa: ASSTEETQY
j_call: TRBJ1-1; v_call: TRBV19; d_call: NA; cdr3_aa: ASSIVQGMNTEAF
j_call: TRBJ1-1; v_call: TRBV7-3; d_call: NA; cdr3_aa: ASSPQSTAGEAF
j_call: TRBJ1-6; v_call: TRBV5-1; d_call: TRBD1; cdr3_aa: ASSITGGNSPLH
j_call: TRBJ1-1; v_call: TRBV6-1; d_call: NA; cdr3_aa: ASREYPNTEAF
j_call: TRBJ2-5; v_call: TRBV2; d_call: NA; cdr3_aa: ASSLLQETQY
j_call: TRBJ1-5; v_call: TRBV6-1; d_call: TRBD1; cdr3_aa: ASSLQGAGNQPQH
j_call: TRBJ1-1; v_call: TRBV5-1; d_call: NA; cdr3_aa: ASSFQGSGTEAF
j_call: TRBJ1-5; v_call: TRBV6-2/TRBV6-3; d_call: NA; cdr3_aa: ASSYRAENQPQH